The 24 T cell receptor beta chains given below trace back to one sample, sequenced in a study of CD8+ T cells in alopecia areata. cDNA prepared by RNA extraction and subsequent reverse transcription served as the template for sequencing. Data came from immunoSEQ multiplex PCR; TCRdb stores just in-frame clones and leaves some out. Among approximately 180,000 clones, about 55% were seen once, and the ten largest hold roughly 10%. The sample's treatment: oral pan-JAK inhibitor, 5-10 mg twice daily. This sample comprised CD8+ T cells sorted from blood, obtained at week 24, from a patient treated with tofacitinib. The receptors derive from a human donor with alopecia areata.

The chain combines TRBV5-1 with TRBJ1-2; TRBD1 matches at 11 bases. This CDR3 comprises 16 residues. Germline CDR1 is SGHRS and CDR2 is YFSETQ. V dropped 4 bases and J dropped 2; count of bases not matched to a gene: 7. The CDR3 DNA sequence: TGCGCCAGCAGCGCTTCCGGGACAGGGGGGAACTATGGCTACACCTTC. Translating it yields CASSASGTGGNYGYTF.

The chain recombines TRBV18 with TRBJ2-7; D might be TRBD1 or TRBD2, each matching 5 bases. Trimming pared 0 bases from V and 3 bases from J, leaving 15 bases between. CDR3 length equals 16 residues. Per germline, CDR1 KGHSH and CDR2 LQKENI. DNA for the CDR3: TGTGCCAGCTCACCACCGGGGGAATCAAGGGTCTACGAGCAGTACTTC. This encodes CASSPPGESRVYEQYF.

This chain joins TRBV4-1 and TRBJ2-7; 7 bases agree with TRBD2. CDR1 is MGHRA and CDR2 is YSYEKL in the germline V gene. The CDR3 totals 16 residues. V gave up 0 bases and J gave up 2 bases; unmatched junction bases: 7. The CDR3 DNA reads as TGCGCCAGCAGCCAAGATCCGGCTAGCGGAGCCTACGAGCAGTACTTC. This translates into CASSQDPASGAYEQYF.

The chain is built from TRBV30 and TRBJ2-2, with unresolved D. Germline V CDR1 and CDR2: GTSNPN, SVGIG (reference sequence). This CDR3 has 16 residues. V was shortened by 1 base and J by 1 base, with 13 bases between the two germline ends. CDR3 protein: CAWSGWWQVNTGELFF. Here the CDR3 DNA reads TGTGCCTGGAGTGGATGGTGGCAGGTGAACACCGGGGAGCTGTTTTTT.

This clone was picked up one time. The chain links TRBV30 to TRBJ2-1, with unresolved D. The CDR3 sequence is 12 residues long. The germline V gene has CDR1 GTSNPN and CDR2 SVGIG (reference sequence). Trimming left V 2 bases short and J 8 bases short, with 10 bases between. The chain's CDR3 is CAWSTLVYEQFF. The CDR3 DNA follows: TGTGCCTGGAGTACCTTGGTTTATGAGCAGTTCTTC.

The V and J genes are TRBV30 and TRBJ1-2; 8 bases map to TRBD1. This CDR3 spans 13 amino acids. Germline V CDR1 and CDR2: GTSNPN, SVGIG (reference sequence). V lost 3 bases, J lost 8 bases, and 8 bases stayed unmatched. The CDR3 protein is CAWSAGGARGYTF. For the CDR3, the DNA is TGTGCCTGGAGCGCAGGGGGCGCGAGGGGCTACACCTTC.

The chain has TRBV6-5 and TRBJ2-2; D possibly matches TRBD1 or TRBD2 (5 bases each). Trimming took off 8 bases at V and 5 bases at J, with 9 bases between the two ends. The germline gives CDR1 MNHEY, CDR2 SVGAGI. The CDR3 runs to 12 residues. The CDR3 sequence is CASGTGTGELFF. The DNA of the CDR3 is TGTGCCAGCGGGACGGGGACCGGGGAGCTGTTTTTT.

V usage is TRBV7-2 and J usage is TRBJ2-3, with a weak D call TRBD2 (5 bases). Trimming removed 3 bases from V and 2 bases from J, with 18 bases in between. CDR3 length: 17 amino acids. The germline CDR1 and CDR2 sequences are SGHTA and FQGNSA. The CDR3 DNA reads TGTGCCAGCAGCTTGAGCGCTAGCTCCCGAACCACAGATACGCAGTATTTT. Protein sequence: CASSLSASSRTTDTQYF.

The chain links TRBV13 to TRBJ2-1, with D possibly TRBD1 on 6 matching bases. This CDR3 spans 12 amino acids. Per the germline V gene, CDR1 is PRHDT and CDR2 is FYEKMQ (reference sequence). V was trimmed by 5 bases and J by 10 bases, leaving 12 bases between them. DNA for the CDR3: TGTGCCAGCAGCATCACAGGGTCAGAGCAGTTCTTC. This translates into CASSITGSEQFF.

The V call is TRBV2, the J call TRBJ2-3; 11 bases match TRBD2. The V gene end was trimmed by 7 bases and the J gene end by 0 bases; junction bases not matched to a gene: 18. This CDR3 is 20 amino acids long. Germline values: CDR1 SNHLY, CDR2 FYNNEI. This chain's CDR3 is CASNGVLASGGPQSTDTQYF. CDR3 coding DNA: TGTGCCAGCAATGGGGTATTGGCTAGCGGGGGGCCACAGAGCACAGATACGCAGTATTTT. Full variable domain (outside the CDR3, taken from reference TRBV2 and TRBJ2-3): EPEVTQTPSHQVTQMGQEVILRCVPISNHLYFYWYRQILGQKVEFLVSFYNNEISEKSEIFDDQFSVERPDGSNFTLKIRSTKLEDSAMYFCASNGVLASGGPQSTDTQYFGPGTRLTVL.

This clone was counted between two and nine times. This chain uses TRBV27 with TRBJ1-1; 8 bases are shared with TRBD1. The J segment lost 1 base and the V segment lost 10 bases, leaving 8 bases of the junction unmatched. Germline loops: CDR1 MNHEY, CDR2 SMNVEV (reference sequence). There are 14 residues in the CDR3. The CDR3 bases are TGTGCCACCCAGTTTGGGACAGGGAACACTGAAGCTTTCTTT. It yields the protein CATQFGTGNTEAFF.

This CDR3 reads CASRPGQQYGYTF. In DNA form, the CDR3 reads TGTGCCAGTAGGCCCGGACAGCAATATGGCTACACCTTC. The rearrangement uses TRBV19 and TRBJ1-2, with TRBD1 as a possible D gene (6 bases). The CDR3 extends over 13 amino acids. From germline, CDR1 is LNHDA and CDR2 SQIVND (reference sequence). V lost 6 bases and J 5 bases, leaving 13 bases between the germline ends.

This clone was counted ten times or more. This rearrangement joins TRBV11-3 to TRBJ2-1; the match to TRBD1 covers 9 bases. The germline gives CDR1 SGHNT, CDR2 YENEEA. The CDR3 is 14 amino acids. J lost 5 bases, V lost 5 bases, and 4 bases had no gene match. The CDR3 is CASSTRDRDNEQFF. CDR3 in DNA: TGTGCCAGCAGCACCCGGGACAGGGACAATGAGCAGTTCTTC.

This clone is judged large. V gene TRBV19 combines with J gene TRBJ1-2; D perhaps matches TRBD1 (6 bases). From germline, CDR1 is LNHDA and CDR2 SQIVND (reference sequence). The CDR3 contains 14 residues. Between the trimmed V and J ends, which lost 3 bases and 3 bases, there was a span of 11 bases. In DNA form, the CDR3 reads TGTGCCAGTAGTATGAGGCGACAGGACTATGGCTACACCTTC. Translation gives CASSMRRQDYGYTF.

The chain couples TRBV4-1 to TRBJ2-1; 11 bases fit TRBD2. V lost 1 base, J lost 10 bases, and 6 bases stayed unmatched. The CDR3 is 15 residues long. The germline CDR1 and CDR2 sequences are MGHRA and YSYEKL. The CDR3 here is CASSQVAGGRQEQFF. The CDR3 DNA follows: TGCGCCAGCAGCCAAGTAGCGGGGGGGCGTCAGGAGCAGTTCTTC.

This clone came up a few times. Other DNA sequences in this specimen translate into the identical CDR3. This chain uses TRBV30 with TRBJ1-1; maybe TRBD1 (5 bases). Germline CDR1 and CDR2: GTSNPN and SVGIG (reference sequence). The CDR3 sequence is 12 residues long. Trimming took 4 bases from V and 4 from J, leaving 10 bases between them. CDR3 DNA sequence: TGTGCCTGGAACGGGGGAACCACTGAAGCTTTCTTT. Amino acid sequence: CAWNGGTTEAFF.

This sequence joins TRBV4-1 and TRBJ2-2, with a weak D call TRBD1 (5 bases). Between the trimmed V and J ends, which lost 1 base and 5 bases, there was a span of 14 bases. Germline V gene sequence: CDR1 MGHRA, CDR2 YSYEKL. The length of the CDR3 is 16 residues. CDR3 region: CASSQGFRQTTGELFF. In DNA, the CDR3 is TGCGCCAGCAGCCAAGGCTTTAGACAGACAACCGGGGAGCTGTTTTTT.

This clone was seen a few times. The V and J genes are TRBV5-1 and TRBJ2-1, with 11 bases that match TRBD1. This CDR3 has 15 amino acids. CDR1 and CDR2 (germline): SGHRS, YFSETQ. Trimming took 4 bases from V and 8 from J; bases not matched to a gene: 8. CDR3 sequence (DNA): TGCGCCAGCAGCCTAGGACAGGGGGCGCGGTATGAGCAGTTCTTC. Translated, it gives CASSLGQGARYEQFF.

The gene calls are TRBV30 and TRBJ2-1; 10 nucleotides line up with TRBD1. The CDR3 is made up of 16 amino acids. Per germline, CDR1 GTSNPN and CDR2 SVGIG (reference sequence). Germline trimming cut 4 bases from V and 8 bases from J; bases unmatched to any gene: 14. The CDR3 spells CAWKRFGTGVVDEQFF. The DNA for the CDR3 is TGTGCCTGGAAAAGATTTGGGACAGGGGTCGTGGATGAGCAGTTCTTC.

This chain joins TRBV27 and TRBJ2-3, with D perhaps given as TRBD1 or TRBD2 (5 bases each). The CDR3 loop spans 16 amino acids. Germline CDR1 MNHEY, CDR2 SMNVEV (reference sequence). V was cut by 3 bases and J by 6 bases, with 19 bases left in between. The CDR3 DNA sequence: TGTGCCAGCAGTTTTACCGGGACCTCTCACATGGATACGCAGTATTTT. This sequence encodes CASSFTGTSHMDTQYF.

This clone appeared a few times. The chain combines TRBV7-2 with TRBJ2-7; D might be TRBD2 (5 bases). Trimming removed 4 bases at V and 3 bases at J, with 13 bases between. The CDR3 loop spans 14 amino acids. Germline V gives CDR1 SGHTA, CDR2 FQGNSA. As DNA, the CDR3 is TGTGCCAGCAGCTCAGGACGGGGAAACTACGAGCAGTACTTC. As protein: CASSSGRGNYEQYF.

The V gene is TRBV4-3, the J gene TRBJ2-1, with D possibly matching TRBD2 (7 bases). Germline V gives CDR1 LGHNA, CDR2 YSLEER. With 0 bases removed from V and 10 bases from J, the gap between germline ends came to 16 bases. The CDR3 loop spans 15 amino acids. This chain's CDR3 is CASSQDGLGGPEQFF. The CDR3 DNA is TGCGCCAGCAGCCAAGATGGGTTGGGGGGGCCCGAGCAGTTCTTC.

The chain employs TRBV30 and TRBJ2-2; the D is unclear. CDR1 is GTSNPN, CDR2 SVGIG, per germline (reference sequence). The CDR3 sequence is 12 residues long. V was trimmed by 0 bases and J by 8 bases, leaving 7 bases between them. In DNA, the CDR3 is TGTGCCTGGAGTGTAATAAGTGGGGAGCTGTTTTTT. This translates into CAWSVISGELFF.

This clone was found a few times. In DNA form, the CDR3 reads TGTGCCAGCAGCGCGCGCTGGGGACTAGCGGGGGCCAATGAGCAGTTCTTC. It is translated as CASSARWGLAGANEQFF. J is TRBJ2-1 and V is TRBV11-1; TRBD2 aligns across 14 bases. V trimming: 5 bases; J trimming: 6 bases; junction bases outside the gene matches: 9. The germline gives CDR1 SGHAT, CDR2 FQDESV (reference sequence). The CDR3 loop spans 17 amino acids.